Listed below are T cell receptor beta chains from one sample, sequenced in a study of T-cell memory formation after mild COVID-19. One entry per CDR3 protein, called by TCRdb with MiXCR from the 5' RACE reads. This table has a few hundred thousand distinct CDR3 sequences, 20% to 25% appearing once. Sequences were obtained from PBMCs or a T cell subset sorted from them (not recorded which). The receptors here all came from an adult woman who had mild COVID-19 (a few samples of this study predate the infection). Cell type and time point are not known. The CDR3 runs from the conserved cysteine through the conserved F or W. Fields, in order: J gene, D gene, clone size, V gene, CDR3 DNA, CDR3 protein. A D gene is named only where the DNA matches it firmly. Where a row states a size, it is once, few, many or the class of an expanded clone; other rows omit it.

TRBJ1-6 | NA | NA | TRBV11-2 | TGTGCCAGCAGCTCAAGTGGGGGAATACCCCTCCACTTT | CASSSSGGIPLHF
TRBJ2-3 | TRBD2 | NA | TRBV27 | TGTGCCAGCAGTATGATGGGGCGGGGGACCCAAACAGATACGCAGTATTTT | CASSMMGRGTQTDTQYF
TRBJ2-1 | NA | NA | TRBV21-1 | TGTGCCAGCAGCAAAGTTGGGGGCCCGCAGTTCTTC | CASSKVGGPQFF
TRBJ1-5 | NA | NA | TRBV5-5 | TGTGCCAGCAGCTTGGGGACCGGATTTTATCAGCCCCAGCATTTT | CASSLGTGFYQPQHF
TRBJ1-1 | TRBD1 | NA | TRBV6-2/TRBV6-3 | TGTGCCAGCAGGTGGACAGGGGGGATAATGAACACTGAAGCTTTCTTT | CASRWTGGIMNTEAFF
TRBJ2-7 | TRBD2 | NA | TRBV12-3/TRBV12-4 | TGTGCCAGCAGTTCGACTAGCGGAACCTACGAGCAGTACTTC | CASSSTSGTYEQYF
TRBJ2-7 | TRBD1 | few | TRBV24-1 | TGTGCCACCAGTTCCGGGACAGGGACATACGAGCAGTACTTC | CATSSGTGTYEQYF
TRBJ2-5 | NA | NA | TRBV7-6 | TGTGCCAGCAGCTTATTAGGAATACAAGAGACCCAGTACTTC | CASSLLGIQETQYF
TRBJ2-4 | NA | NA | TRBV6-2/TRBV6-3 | TGTGCCAGCGGGACGGCAAGAGTAATAGCCAAAAACATTCAGTACTTC | CASGTARVIAKNIQYF
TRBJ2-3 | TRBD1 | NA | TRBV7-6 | TGTGCCAGCAGCTTAGGGTCAGGGGGCGTCGCAGATACGCAGTATTTT | CASSLGSGGVADTQYF
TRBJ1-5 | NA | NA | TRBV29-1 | TGCAGCGTAAGGGACGGTAGCAATCAGCCCCAGCATTTT | CSVRDGSNQPQHF
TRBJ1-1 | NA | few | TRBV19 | TGTGCCAGTAGTATAGATGGCACCGCAAACACTGAAGCTTTCTTT | CASSIDGTANTEAFF
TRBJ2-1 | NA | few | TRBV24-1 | TGTGCCACCAGTGATCAGACGGAGAGCTCCTACAATGAGCAGTTCTTC | CATSDQTESSYNEQFF
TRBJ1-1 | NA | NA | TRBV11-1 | TGTGCCAGCAGCTCGCGACAGCTTTTGAACACTGAAGCTTTCTTT | CASSSRQLLNTEAFF
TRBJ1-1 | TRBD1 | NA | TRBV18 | TGTGCCAGCTCACTACGGACAGGAACAGATGAAGCTTTCTTT | CASSLRTGTDEAFF
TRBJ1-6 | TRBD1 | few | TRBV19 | TGTGCCAGTAGTATGGGCGACAGGGGGTATTCACCCCTCCACTTT | CASSMGDRGYSPLHF
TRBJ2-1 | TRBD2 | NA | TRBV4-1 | TGCGCCAGCAGCCAAAAGCTCGGGTGGACTAGCAATGAGCAGTTCTTC | CASSQKLGWTSNEQFF
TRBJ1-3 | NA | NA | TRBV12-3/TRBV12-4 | TGTGCCAGCAGTTCTTTTAGGACCAGGAAAGGAAACACCATATATTTT | CASSSFRTRKGNTIYF
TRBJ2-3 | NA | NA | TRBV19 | TGTGCCAGTAGTATGCTAGTTTCAGATACGCAGTATTTT | CASSMLVSDTQYF
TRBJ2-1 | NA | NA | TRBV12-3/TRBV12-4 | TGTGCCAGCAGCCCGGTGTCGGGGTACAATGAGCAGTTCTTC | CASSPVSGYNEQFF
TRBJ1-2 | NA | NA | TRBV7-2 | TGTGCCAGCAGCCCCACAGGGCCATCGAACTATGGCTACACCTTC | CASSPTGPSNYGYTF
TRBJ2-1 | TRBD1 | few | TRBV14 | TGTGCCAGCAGCCATCGGACAGGGGTCGACAATGAGCAGTTCTTC | CASSHRTGVDNEQFF
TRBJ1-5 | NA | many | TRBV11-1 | TGTGCCAGCAGCTTACAGGAGACCCAGCCCCAGCATTTT | CASSLQETQPQHF
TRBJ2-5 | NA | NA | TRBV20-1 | TGCAGTGCCCCCCATAGGGGGACCCAGTACTTC | CSAPHRGTQYF
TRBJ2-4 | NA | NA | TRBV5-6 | TGTGCCAGCAACATAGGTGGAAGGGGTGATCACATTCAGTACTTC | CASNIGGRGDHIQYF
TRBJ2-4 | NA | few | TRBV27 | TGTGCCAGCAGTTTATCGAAGGGACTAGCCAAAAACATTCAGTACTTC | CASSLSKGLAKNIQYF
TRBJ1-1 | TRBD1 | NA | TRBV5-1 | TGCGCCAGCAGCCAGGGACAGGGCTTTGAAGCTTTCTTT | CASSQGQGFEAFF
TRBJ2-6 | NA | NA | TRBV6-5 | TGTGCCAGCAGTCTACGCTCGCCCGGGGCCAACGTCCTGATTTTC | CASSLRSPGANVLIF
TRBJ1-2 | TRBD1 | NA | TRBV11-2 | TGTGCCAGCAGCCGTACTGACAGGGGGCGCTACTATGGCTACACCTTC | CASSRTDRGRYYGYTF
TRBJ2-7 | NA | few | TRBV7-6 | TGTGCCAGCAGCTTACAGGGTAGATTCTCCTACGAGCAGTACTTC | CASSLQGRFSYEQYF
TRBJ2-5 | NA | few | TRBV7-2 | TGTGCCAGCAGCTTAGATCACCGGGGGAGAGAGACCCAGTACTTC | CASSLDHRGRETQYF
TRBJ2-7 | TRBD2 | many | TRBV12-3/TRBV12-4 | TGTGCCAGCAGTTCTAGCGGGGGGGCGTCGTACGAGCAGTACTTC | CASSSSGGASYEQYF
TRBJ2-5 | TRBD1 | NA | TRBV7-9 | TGTGCCAGCAGCTCCACCCACGGGACAGGACAAGAGACCCAGTACTTC | CASSSTHGTGQETQYF
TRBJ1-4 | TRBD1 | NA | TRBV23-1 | TGCGCCAGCAGCAGGGGGGCCGGTGGAGAAAAACTGTTTTTT | CASSRGAGGEKLFF
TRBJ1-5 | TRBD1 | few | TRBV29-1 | TGCAGCGTTGAGTCGGGGACAGGGGGTCAGCCCCAGCATTTT | CSVESGTGGQPQHF
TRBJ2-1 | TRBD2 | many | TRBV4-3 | TGCGCCAGCAGCCAAGATCGATTAGCGGGAGGGGGCAATGAGCAGTTCTTC | CASSQDRLAGGGNEQFF
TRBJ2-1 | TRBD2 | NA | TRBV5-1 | TGCGCCAGCAGCTTGGCGGAGCTAGCGGGGGGGTACAATGAGCAGTTCTTC | CASSLAELAGGYNEQFF
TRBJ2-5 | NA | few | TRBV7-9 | TGTGCCAGCAGCTTAGGTGGGGTTAGTCTGGACAGTCAAGAGACCCAGTACTTC | CASSLGGVSLDSQETQYF
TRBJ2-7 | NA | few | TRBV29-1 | TGCAGCGTTGTTGCGGCAGGGGGGGAGCAGTACTTC | CSVVAAGGEQYF
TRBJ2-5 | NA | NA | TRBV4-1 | TGCGCCAGCAGCCAAGGTTTCAGCCAAGAGACCCAGTACTTC | CASSQGFSQETQYF
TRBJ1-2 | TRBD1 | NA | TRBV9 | TGTGCCAGCAGCGGGTTCCCGACAGGGGGAGACTATGGCTACACCTTC | CASSGFPTGGDYGYTF
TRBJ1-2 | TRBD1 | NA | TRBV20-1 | TGCAGTGCTCGGACAGGGGGCTATGGCTACACCTTC | CSARTGGYGYTF
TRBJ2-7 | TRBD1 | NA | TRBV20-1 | TGCAGTGCCGCCGTGGGACAGGGGGGGGAGCAGTACTTC | CSAAVGQGGEQYF
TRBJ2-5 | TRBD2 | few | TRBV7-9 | TGTGCCAGCAGCTCCGATAGCGGGAGGGTCTCGGGGGAGACCCAGTACTTC | CASSSDSGRVSGETQYF
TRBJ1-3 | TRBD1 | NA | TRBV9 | TGTGCCAGCAGCGAGGGACAGAACTCTGGAAACACCATATATTTT | CASSEGQNSGNTIYF
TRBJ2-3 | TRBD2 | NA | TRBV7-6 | TGTGCCAGCAGCTCACAAAGAGGGACTAGCGGGGGGTATACAGATACGCAGTATTTT | CASSSQRGTSGGYTDTQYF
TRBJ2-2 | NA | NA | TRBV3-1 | TGTGCCAGCAGCCACAACACCGGGGAGCTGTTTTTT | CASSHNTGELFF
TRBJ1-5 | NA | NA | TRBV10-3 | TGTGCCATCAGTGAGTCGGGTAGGGGCAATCAGCCCCAGCATTTT | CAISESGRGNQPQHF